This entry lists 30 T cell receptor beta chains sequenced from one sample in a study of T cells in Graves' hyperthyroidism and ophthalmopathy. TCR beta CDR3 regions were amplified from RNA. When the TCR CDR3 underwent first-round RT-PCR, the HTBI primer set was used. TCRdb called the multiplex PCR reads again in MiXCR, with one record for every CDR3 protein. The sample lists some 370,000 distinct CDR3 sequences; about a sixth were seen once. The sequencing input was blood. The receptors derive from a woman aged 25-40 years with Graves' hyperthyroidism that later progressed to Graves' ophthalmopathy.

As DNA, the CDR3 is TGTGCCAGCAGCCCTTACAGAATCTCCTACGAGCAGTACTTC. Amino acid sequence: CASSPYRISYEQYF. This chain connects TRBV9 to TRBJ2-7; D uncertain. V lost 4 bases and J lost 0, with 11 bases in between. The CDR3 is made up of 14 amino acids. The germline V gene has CDR1 SGDLS and CDR2 YYNGEE.

The chain recombines TRBV7-8 with TRBJ2-5; 7 bases align to TRBD2. The junction had 8 bases not matched to a gene; V was cut back by 5 bases and J by 5 bases. The CDR3 runs 14 residues. From germline, CDR1 is SGHVS and CDR2 FQNEAQ. For the CDR3, the DNA is TGTGCCAGCAGCCCTATGGGGGGGGAGGAGACCCAGTACTTC. Translation: CASSPMGGEETQYF.

At least ten counts were recorded for this clonotype. The limits of the CDR3 on the DNA are not certain, so only TCRdb's listed CDR3 is given. The chain links TRBV2 to TRBJ1-1. CDR1 and CDR2 from the germline V gene are SNHLY and FYNNEI. The CDR3 is 13 residues long, counting both termini. The CDR3 region is CASSTSIGIEAFF.

This clonotype was observed a few times. The V gene is TRBV15, the J gene TRBJ2-3, with 9 positions matching TRBD2. Germline CDR1 is LNHNV and CDR2 is YYDKDF (reference sequence). This CDR3 comprises 16 residues. Trimming cost V 5 bases and J 2 bases; bases outside gene matches: 8. CDR3 coding DNA: TGTGCCACCAGCGGCGTTAGCGGGAGAGACACAGATACGCAGTATTTT. This sequence encodes CATSGVSGRDTDTQYF.

This clonotype has a count of ten or more. The rearrangement links TRBV15 to TRBJ2-2, with 9 bases that match TRBD2. Trimming took 0 bases from V and 1 from J; bases not matched to a gene: 12. Germline V gives CDR1 LNHNV, CDR2 YYDKDF (reference sequence). The CDR3 is 20 residues long. The CDR3 nucleotides are TGTGCCACCAGCAGAGATCTTTGGCGGGAGGGCTCGAAGAACACCGGGGAGCTGTTTTTT. This translates into CATSRDLWREGSKNTGELFF.

This clonotype came up a few times. The chain has TRBV7-9 and TRBJ2-1, with 8 bases that match TRBD2. The CDR3 covers 15 residues. The ends lost 5 bases at V and 10 bases at J; junction bases unmatched: 13. Germline loops: CDR1 SEHNR, CDR2 FQNEAQ (reference sequence). Here the CDR3 reads CASSPSAGLAKEQFF. The CDR3 nucleotides read TGTGCCAGCAGCCCGAGCGCAGGACTAGCAAAGGAGCAGTTCTTC.

Ten or more counts support this clonotype. The rearrangement links TRBV28 to TRBJ1-1; 7 bases fit TRBD1. The ends lost 3 bases at V and 7 bases at J; junction bases unmatched: 5. Looked up from germline, CDR1 is MDHEN and CDR2 is SYDVKM. This CDR3 spans 13 amino acids. For the CDR3, the DNA is TGTGCCAGCAGTTTGAACAGGGGCTTTGAAGCTTTCTTT. Translation: CASSLNRGFEAFF.

This clonotype was observed a few times. The CDR3 loop reads CASSQVESYNEQFF. Here the CDR3 DNA reads TGTGCCAGCAGCCAAGTAGAATCCTACAATGAGCAGTTCTTC. The chain couples TRBV4-2 to TRBJ2-1; D ambiguous. With 1 base removed from V and 1 base from J, the gap between germline ends came to 5 bases. In germline, CDR1 is LGHNA, CDR2 YNFKEQ. The CDR3 is made up of 14 amino acids.

To note about this clonotype: With a much larger clone just one base away, this may be a read error. The V call is TRBV2, the J call TRBJ2-5; D gene uncertain. V was pared by 7 bases and J by 5 bases, with 14 bases between. Germline values: CDR1 SNHLY, CDR2 FYNNEI. This CDR3 is 13 amino acids long. CDR3 residues: CASTPGVRETQYF. The DNA for the CDR3 is TGTGCCAGCACCCCTGGCGTGCGTGAGACCCAGTACTTC.

CDR3 in DNA: TGTGCCAGCCAACGGGCCCCCGGGGAGCTGTTTTTT. This sequence encodes CASQRAPGELFF. The chain employs TRBV6-1 and TRBJ2-2; D not certain. The germline gives CDR1 MNHNS, CDR2 SASEGT. CDR3 length: 12 residues. Trimming took 8 bases from V and 6 from J, leaving 10 bases between them.

The genes are TRBV4-1 and TRBJ1-1, with D perhaps matching TRBD1 (5 bases). The V end lost 0 bases, the J end lost 7 bases, and 9 bases lay between the germline ends. The CDR3 consists of 13 residues. The V gene's germline CDR1 is MGHRA and CDR2 YSYEKL. The CDR3 loop is CASSQEPGSEAFF. The CDR3 DNA reads TGCGCCAGCAGCCAAGAACCAGGGAGTGAAGCTTTCTTT.

The table lists this clonotype with many counts. The V call is TRBV14, the J call TRBJ2-3; D is perhaps TRBD1 (5 bases). V lost 1 base and J lost 0, with 8 bases in between. CDR3 length: 15 residues. Germline lookup yields CDR1 SGHDN and CDR2 FVKESK. The CDR3 sequence is CASSQGQFSTDTQYF. The CDR3 bases are TGTGCCAGCAGCCAAGGACAGTTTAGCACAGATACGCAGTATTTT.

This clonotype has at least ten counts. This chain links TRBV6-1 with TRBJ1-6, with D hard to call. CDR1 and CDR2 (germline): MNHNS, SASEGT. V was cut by 3 bases and J by 0 bases, with 12 bases left in between. This CDR3 contains 17 residues. For the CDR3, the DNA is TGTGCCAGCAGTGAGGTGCGAAGGCCCTCCTATAATTCACCCCTCCACTTT. Its protein product is CASSEVRRPSYNSPLHF.

V usage is TRBV19 and J usage is TRBJ1-4, with D hard to call. V shed 6 bases and J shed 8 bases, with 7 bases lying between them. The CDR3 is 11 residues long. The germline CDR1 and CDR2 sequences are LNHDA and SQIVND (reference sequence). The CDR3 DNA reads TGTGCCAGTAGCCCGTTGGAAAAACTGTTTTTT. This gives the protein CASSPLEKLFF.

This clonotype was seen ten or more times. This chain uses TRBV2 with TRBJ2-3; D unclear. Trimming took off 5 bases at V and 4 bases at J, with 16 bases between the two ends. The CDR3 sequence is 15 residues long. Germline CDR1 is SNHLY and CDR2 is FYNNEI. CDR3 in DNA: TGTGCCAGCAGTTCCGGTCCACCTGGGGCAGATACGCAGTATTTT. Its protein product is CASSSGPPGADTQYF. The whole variable domain, filled in from reference TRBV2 and TRBJ2-3, reads EPEVTQTPSHQVTQMGQEVILRCVPISNHLYFYWYRQILGQKVEFLVSFYNNEISEKSEIFDDQFSVERPDGSNFTLKIRSTKLEDSAMYFCASSSGPPGADTQYFGPGTRLTVL.

The chain links TRBV6-1 to TRBJ1-4, with TRBD1 identical over 8 bases. V shed 5 bases and J 5 bases; nucleotides not matched to a gene: 7. The germline V gene encodes CDR1 MNHNS and CDR2 SASEGT. The CDR3 loop spans 15 amino acids. The CDR3 DNA sequence: TGTGCCAGCAGTCATTTTACAGGGGGAAATGAAAAACTGTTTTTT. Protein sequence: CASSHFTGGNEKLFF.

This clonotype was seen a handful of times. The rearrangement uses TRBV7-6 and TRBJ1-1, with 9 bases aligning to TRBD1. This CDR3 has 16 amino acids. V trimming: 5 bases; J trimming: 4 bases; junction bases outside the gene matches: 11. Germline loops: CDR1 SGHVS, CDR2 FNYEAQ. CDR3 bases: TGTGCCAGCAGCCCGAGACAGGGGGAGAGTACCACTGAAGCTTTCTTT. This codes for CASSPRQGESTTEAFF.

This clonotype was recorded at least ten times. V usage is TRBV28 and J usage is TRBJ1-1; no definite D call. Trimming removed 7 bases at V and 4 bases at J, with 10 bases between. Germline-derived CDR1 and CDR2 are MDHEN and SYDVKM. This CDR3 is 12 amino acids long. In DNA form, the CDR3 reads TGTGCCAGCACCGGGCCCCGCACTGAAGCTTTCTTT. It codes for CASTGPRTEAFF.

In this sample, this clonotype turned up a few times. This rearrangement joins TRBV12-3 or TRBV12-4 to TRBJ1-2; weak D call: TRBD1 (5 bases). V was shortened by 7 bases and J by 3 bases, with 15 bases between the two germline ends. The CDR3 runs to 14 residues. The CDR3 coding sequence is TGTGCCAGCACCGACCTGGGGCCATACTATGGCTACACCTTC. Translation: CASTDLGPYYGYTF.

This clonotype was picked up many times. The chain couples TRBV27 to TRBJ1-2; maybe TRBD1 (6 bases). V lost 5 bases, J lost 0 bases, and 13 bases lay in between. Germline loops: CDR1 MNHEY, CDR2 SMNVEV (reference sequence). CDR3 size: 15 residues. This CDR3 reads CASSPWTATNYGYTF. Written as DNA, the CDR3 is TGTGCCAGCAGTCCCTGGACAGCAACTAACTATGGCTACACCTTC.

This clonotype was picked up many times. The gene calls are TRBV4-1 and TRBJ2-3, with D uncertain. Trimming shortened V by 4 bases and J by 0 bases, and 11 bases separated the two germline ends. The CDR3 consists of 15 residues. Germline assignment: CDR1 MGHRA and CDR2 YSYEKL. CDR3 in DNA: TGCGCCAGCAGCCGATCGGCGGTTAGCACAGATACGCAGTATTTT. Its protein is CASSRSAVSTDTQYF.

The genes are TRBV10-3 and TRBJ2-1; 7 bases line up with TRBD1. The CDR3 consists of 15 residues. The germline CDR1 and CDR2 sequences are ENHRY and SYGVKD. V shed 3 bases, J shed 7 bases, and the junction held 9 bases outside the gene matches. The chain's CDR3 is CAISDRGFVWNEQFF. DNA of the CDR3: TGTGCCATCAGTGACAGGGGGTTTGTTTGGAATGAGCAGTTCTTC.

This chain uses TRBV7-8 with TRBJ1-1; D uncertain. V lost 0 bases and J lost 11, with 13 bases in between. This CDR3 is built from 13 residues. The germline CDR1 and CDR2 sequences are SGHVS and FQNEAQ. CDR3 residues: CASSLAVRQDAFF. CDR3 DNA sequence: TGTGCCAGCAGCTTAGCTGTTAGACAAGACGCTTTCTTT.

This clonotype was seen repeatedly, ten times or more. This sequence joins TRBV12-3 or TRBV12-4 and TRBJ2-5; D tentatively reads TRBD1 or TRBD2 (5 bases each). The CDR3 runs to 15 residues. V was shortened by 8 bases and J by 1 base, with 17 bases between the two germline ends. The chain's CDR3 is CASRTVRDRQETQYF. The CDR3 DNA follows: TGTGCCAGCCGGACGGTTCGGGACCGCCAAGAGACCCAGTACTTC.

This clonotype has a count of ten or more. The gene calls are TRBV30 and TRBJ1-1; possibly TRBD1 for D (5 bases). The CDR3 runs to 12 residues. Trimming took off 5 bases at V and 7 bases at J, with 14 bases between the two ends. In germline, CDR1 is GTSNPN, CDR2 SVGIG (reference sequence). The CDR3, as DNA: TGTGCCTGGGGGACGGCTTTGGGTGAAGCTTTCTTT. Translated, it gives CAWGTALGEAFF.

This clonotype was detected ten times or more. The chain has TRBV2 and TRBJ2-7; a possible D gene is TRBD1 (6 bases). CDR3 length equals 12 residues. Germline loops: CDR1 SNHLY, CDR2 FYNNEI. V lost 5 bases and J 3 bases, leaving 8 bases between the germline ends. The CDR3 DNA reads as TGTGCCAGCAGTAGGGACAACTACGAGCAGTACTTC. Translation gives CASSRDNYEQYF.

This clonotype has a count of ten or more. The chain recombines TRBV11-3 with TRBJ2-1; 9 bases align to TRBD2. Germline CDR1 and CDR2: SGHNT and YENEEA. This CDR3 is 17 amino acids long. Trimming cost V 5 bases and J 5 bases; bases outside gene matches: 13. The CDR3 region has the DNA TGTGCCAGCAGCCTCAGCATAGCGGGAGAACGCGACAATGAGCAGTTCTTC. It yields the protein CASSLSIAGERDNEQFF.

This clonotype showed up just a few times. Possible read error: a much larger clone is one base away. This chain links TRBV12-3 or TRBV12-4 with TRBJ2-6; D may correspond to TRBD1 or TRBD2 (6 bases each). The length of the CDR3 is 18 residues. The CDR3 bases are TGTGCCAGCAGTCGCCGGGGGCAACTCTGGTCTGGGGCCAACGTCCTGGCTTTC. Its translation is CASSRRGQLWSGANVLAF.

This clonotype has a count of ten or more. V is TRBV19 and J is TRBJ1-6, with TRBD1 as a possible D gene (5 bases). Germline loops: CDR1 LNHDA, CDR2 SQIVND (reference sequence). This CDR3 has 14 residues. V shed 3 bases and J shed 6 bases, with 9 bases lying between them. The CDR3 DNA is TGTGCCAGTAGTATCGTGGGGGGTAATTCACCCCTCCACTTT. This translates into CASSIVGGNSPLHF.

Only a few counts were recorded for this clonotype. Since a much larger clone is just one base distant, this may be a read error. CDR3 sequence (DNA): TGTGCCAGCAGTTGGGACGCCCTAGTGGGGTTCGAGCAGTACTTC. It codes for CASSWDALVGFEQYF. The chain has TRBV28 and TRBJ2-7; TRBD1 or TRBD2 may be the D gene (5 bases each). Between the trimmed V and J ends, which lost 4 bases and 6 bases, there was a span of 19 bases. CDR3 size: 15 residues. The germline CDR1 and CDR2 sequences are MDHEN and SYDVKM.